Below, 31 T cell receptor beta chains from the same sample are listed, as sequenced in a study of CXCR3-negative and CXCR3-positive naive CD8 T cells (dated by TCRdb to the late 2010s). Beyond this particular receptor, the publication reports: TRB CDR3s from CXCR3-positive naive cells showed higher hydrophobicity (lower Kidera factor 4), lower energy, and higher strength and volume indices than CXCR3-negative naive cells.

The sequencer was a NextSeq 550. The Human TCR Profiling Kit (MiLaboratory) was used to prepare UMI-labeled 5' RACE TRB cDNA libraries. Reads reprocessed by TCRdb are summarized as one entry per CDR3 protein sequence, and DNA is absent. This sample's table contains about 89,000 distinct CDR3 sequences. Around 0.99% of the sample belongs to the ten largest clones. These receptors' antigens are unknown. The sample taken for sequencing was naive CXCR3+ CD8+ T cells from blood. The cell subset or site label on this specimen signifies: CD45RO-CCR7+CD27+CD95- naive CD8+ T cells expressing CXCR3 (TNR3+). The receptors here all came from a human donor in good health. Some clones in this sample may be carry-over from other donors' samples.

The CDR3 here is CASGQSYGYTF. This chain links TRBV14 with TRBJ1-2. Per the germline V gene, CDR1 is SGHDN and CDR2 is FVKESK. The CDR3 is made up of 11 amino acids.

The rearrangement uses TRBV7-9 and TRBJ2-7. Germline V CDR1 and CDR2: SEHNR, FQNEAQ (reference sequence). The CDR3 spans 11 residues. The CDR3 sequence: CASSLELEQYF.

This chain links TRBV5-1 with TRBJ2-7; TCRdb proposes TRBD2, but this gene call is untestable without DNA. CDR3 length equals 13 residues. Germline CDR1 SGHRS, CDR2 YFSETQ. This chain's CDR3 is CASSFEVPYEQYF.

The chain combines TRBV4-3 with TRBJ2-6; the TRBD2 assignment by TCRdb is unverifiable without DNA. The V gene's germline CDR1 is LGHNA and CDR2 YSLEER. This CDR3 comprises 18 residues. The CDR3: CASSLSSGGPTGANVLTF.

This chain's CDR3 is CASSLVPAGGTDTQYF. The chain links TRBV7-2 to TRBJ2-3; checking the TCRdb D call of TRBD2 is not possible without DNA. Germline V gene lookup returns CDR1 SGHTA and CDR2 FQGNSA. CDR3 length: 16 residues.

The V and J genes are TRBV25-1 and TRBJ2-7; no DNA is available, so the TRBD2 call from TCRdb remains unchecked. CDR1 MGHDK and CDR2 SYGVNS come from the germline V gene. The CDR3 covers 15 residues. The CDR3 is CASSEWTSGTYEQYF.

The chain employs TRBV4-2 and TRBJ2-5; TCRdb reports TRBD1, a call that lacks DNA to check it against. Germline V gene sequence: CDR1 LGHNA, CDR2 YNFKEQ. This CDR3 is built from 15 residues. Here the CDR3 reads CASSQDWPGGETQYF.

The rearrangement uses TRBV29-1 and TRBJ2-7; TCRdb names TRBD1, which stays unverified in the absence of DNA. Germline loops: CDR1 SQVTM, CDR2 ANQGSEA. The CDR3 covers 13 residues. This CDR3 reads CSATGTGVVGQYF.

This CDR3 is CASRGGATDLDTQYF. The V call is TRBV7-8, the J call TRBJ2-3; checking the TCRdb D call of TRBD1 is not possible without DNA. CDR1 SGHVS and CDR2 FQNEAQ come from the germline V gene. The CDR3 extends over 15 amino acids.

The chain links TRBV4-3 to TRBJ2-4; the TCRdb call, TRBD1, lacks DNA for checking. This CDR3 spans 15 amino acids. Germline values: CDR1 LGHNA, CDR2 YSLEER. CDR3 amino acids: CASSQGQGVENIQYF.

The CDR3 spells CASSYEGSPTEEGNYEQYF. The rearrangement joins TRBV6-2 or TRBV6-3 to TRBJ2-7; TCRdb outputs TRBD1, but without DNA this stays unchecked. The germline V gene encodes CDR1 MNHEY and CDR2 SVGEGT. The CDR3 contains 19 residues.

The CDR3 loop is CASSSGLGGTDTQYF. The rearrangement uses TRBV5-5 and TRBJ2-3; TCRdb names TRBD2, which stays unverified in the absence of DNA. Germline loops: CDR1 SGHKS, CDR2 YYEKEE (reference sequence). The CDR3 runs 15 residues.

This rearrangement joins TRBV4-2 to TRBJ2-3; the TRBD2 assignment by TCRdb is unverifiable without DNA. The CDR3 is 18 amino acids. Germline CDR1 LGHNA, CDR2 YNFKEQ. CDR3 sequence reads: CASSQDIAAGGITDTQYF.

The J gene is TRBJ2-1, the V gene TRBV7-2; TCRdb reports TRBD1, a call that lacks DNA to check it against. Germline-derived CDR1 and CDR2 are SGHTA and FQGNSA. This CDR3 has 14 residues. CDR3 amino acids: CASSLGQGLYEQFF.

The J gene is TRBJ2-7, the V gene TRBV29-1. CDR1 is SQVTM, CDR2 ANQGSEA, per germline. CDR3 length: 13 amino acids. The chain's CDR3 is CSPRRSTAYEQYF.

The V call is TRBV7-3, the J call TRBJ1-2. Looked up from germline, CDR1 is SGHTA and CDR2 is FQGTGA. The CDR3 runs to 13 residues. This CDR3 reads CASSFEVGAGYTF.

This chain links TRBV29-1 with TRBJ2-3; TCRdb's D call of TRBD2 is untestable without DNA. This CDR3 contains 16 residues. Germline CDR1 is SQVTM and CDR2 is ANQGSEA. The chain's CDR3 is CSVEEVAGGHMDTQYF.

The chain combines TRBV9 with TRBJ2-7; TCRdb names TRBD2, which stays unverified in the absence of DNA. The germline V gene encodes CDR1 SGDLS and CDR2 YYNGEE. CDR3 length equals 14 residues. The CDR3 spells CASTQGLAGSEQYF.

The chain employs TRBV7-9 and TRBJ2-7; TCRdb reports TRBD1, a call that lacks DNA to check it against. This CDR3 comprises 14 residues. Germline V gives CDR1 SEHNR, CDR2 FQNEAQ (reference sequence). The CDR3 spells CASSSQDSLYEQYF.

The gene calls are TRBV18 and TRBJ1-1. Germline loops: CDR1 KGHSH, CDR2 LQKENI. This CDR3 has 16 amino acids. This CDR3 reads CASSPPQGGAPHGAFF.

The J gene is TRBJ2-5, the V gene TRBV14. The CDR3 is 15 amino acids. The germline V gene encodes CDR1 SGHDN and CDR2 FVKESK. Here the CDR3 reads CASSQDVGSWETQYF.

The V and J genes are TRBV7-7 and TRBJ2-1; absent DNA, TCRdb's TRBD1 call cannot be checked. Germline values: CDR1 SSHAT, CDR2 FNYEAQ (reference sequence). The CDR3 consists of 17 residues. CDR3 sequence: CASSLGPGQGVINEQFF.

The chain employs TRBV7-8 and TRBJ2-7; as DNA is missing, the TRBD1 call by TCRdb cannot be tested. Germline assignment: CDR1 SGHVS and CDR2 FQNEAQ. The CDR3 has 16 residues. CDR3 in amino acids: CASSDLRDTSSYEQYF.

V is TRBV28 and J is TRBJ2-1; the D gene TCRdb calls, TRBD1, cannot be checked with no DNA. CDR1 is MDHEN, CDR2 SYDVKM, per germline. This CDR3 is 14 amino acids long. CDR3 sequence reads: CASSFRVAYNEQFF.

V is TRBV21-1 and J is TRBJ1-5; TCRdb names TRBD1, which stays unverified in the absence of DNA. TRBV21-1 is noted as a pseudogene. The CDR3 is 15 residues long. The CDR3: CARALWGVGNQPQHF.

This chain uses TRBV6-2 or TRBV6-3 with TRBJ1-3. Germline CDR1 reads MNHEY; CDR2 reads SVGEGT. CDR3 length: 16 amino acids. CDR3 sequence: CASSYNPGGSGNTIYF.

The chain links TRBV7-9 to TRBJ1-1; TCRdb's assignment of TRBD1 cannot be checked, as there is no DNA. CDR1 is SEHNR, CDR2 FQNEAQ, per germline (reference sequence). This CDR3 is 15 amino acids long. The CDR3 sequence: CASSLEQGMNTEAFF.

This chain links TRBV14 with TRBJ2-2; the D call from TCRdb, TRBD1, cannot be confirmed without DNA. The CDR3 length is 17 residues. CDR1 is SGHDN and CDR2 is FVKESK in the germline V gene. The CDR3 loop reads CASSHFHGDRNTGELFF.

The chain recombines TRBV2 with TRBJ2-7; as DNA is missing, the TRBD1 call by TCRdb cannot be tested. This CDR3 is 14 amino acids long. In germline, CDR1 is SNHLY, CDR2 FYNNEI. The CDR3 sequence: CASRDRQRKYEQYF.

The chain joins TRBV20-1 to TRBJ2-1; there is no DNA to check the TCRdb D call of TRBD2. This CDR3 has 14 amino acids. From germline, CDR1 is DFQATT and CDR2 SNEGSKA (reference sequence). CDR3 residues: CSAVTSGDYNEQFF.

The chain is built from TRBV11-2 and TRBJ2-5; TCRdb designates TRBD1, a call that cannot be tested without DNA. CDR1 is SGHAT, CDR2 FQNNGV, per germline. The CDR3 extends over 20 amino acids. The CDR3 is CASSSPGGLGPTLRGETQYF.